The 22 T cell receptor beta chains presented below share a single source sample, sequenced in a study of OX40 agonist ivuxolimab in advanced cancers. Measured with immunoSEQ multiplex PCR; TCRdb has only the in-frame clones, and not every one. The repertoire holds 65,000 to 80,000 clones, with roughly nine tenths as singletons. The sample in question was CD4+ or CD8+ T cells sorted from blood, obtained in a trial of the OX40 agonist ivuxolimab. The receptors stem from an adult with an advanced solid tumor such as melanoma, head and neck, liver or kidney cancer.

The J gene is TRBJ2-1, the V gene TRBV19; 7 nucleotides align to TRBD2. Trimming removed 5 bases from V and 6 bases from J; junction bases left unmatched: 10. Germline CDR1 is LNHDA and CDR2 is SQIVND (reference sequence). CDR3 length: 15 amino acids. For the CDR3, the DNA is TGTGCCAGTAGTCGGCTTATGACGGGAGGCAATGAGCAGTTCTTC. This gives the protein CASSRLMTGGNEQFF.

The chain recombines TRBV6-6 with TRBJ1-1; 7 bases are a match to TRBD1. This CDR3 is built from 13 residues. J gave up 6 bases and V 2 bases, and 3 bases lay outside the gene matches. CDR1 is MNHNY, CDR2 SVGAGI, per germline (reference sequence). The CDR3 region is CASSYNRGSEAFF. In nucleotides, the CDR3 is TGTGCCAGCAGTTACAACAGGGGATCTGAAGCTTTCTTT.

By share of the sample, this clone is medium-sized. V gene TRBV19 combines with J gene TRBJ2-3, with 8 bases fitting TRBD2. Trimming took 5 bases from V and 3 from J; bases not matched to a gene: 4. CDR1 is LNHDA, CDR2 SQIVND, per germline (reference sequence). The CDR3 totals 14 residues. The chain's CDR3 is CASSQAGGTDTQYF. The CDR3, as DNA: TGTGCCAGTAGTCAGGCGGGAGGAACAGATACGCAGTATTTT.

The chain has TRBV15 and TRBJ1-2, with TRBD1 matching 7 bases. The CDR3 covers 14 residues. With 3 bases clipped from V and 8 bases from J, the junction kept 9 bases outside the gene matches. Germline V lookup: CDR1 LNHNV, CDR2 YYDKDF (reference sequence). The CDR3 spells CATSRVTGVEGYTF. The CDR3 nucleotides are TGTGCCACCAGCAGGGTAACAGGGGTCGAAGGCTACACCTTC.

This sequence joins TRBV2 and TRBJ2-7; D is unresolved. CDR1 and CDR2 from the germline V gene are SNHLY and FYNNEI. The CDR3 contains 14 residues. The V gene lost 6 bases and the J gene lost 3 bases, with 15 bases spanning the gap. CDR3 protein: CASSVALQLYEQYF. In DNA form, the CDR3 reads TGTGCCAGCAGCGTCGCTTTACAGCTCTACGAGCAGTACTTC.

This chain joins TRBV11-2 and TRBJ2-7; TRBD2 agrees at 9 bases. Germline-derived CDR1 and CDR2 are SGHAT and FQNNGV. The CDR3 is 15 amino acids. V was clipped by 2 bases and J by 4 bases; unmatched bases: 6. The chain's CDR3 is CASSLFPSGIYEQYF. DNA of the CDR3: TGTGCCAGCAGCTTATTTCCTAGCGGGATTTACGAGCAGTACTTC.

J is TRBJ2-2 and V is TRBV10-3, with D tentatively TRBD2 (6 bases). The germline V gene has CDR1 ENHRY and CDR2 SYGVKD. CDR3 length equals 14 residues. The ends were cut back, 5 bases at V and 4 bases at J, with 11 bases in the middle. The CDR3 sequence: CAISSGTSTGELFF. As DNA, the CDR3 is TGTGCCATCAGTTCAGGGACTTCCACCGGGGAGCTGTTTTTT.

The J gene is TRBJ2-7, the V gene TRBV5-1; 9 bases match TRBD2. Germline V gene data show CDR1 as SGHRS and CDR2 as YFSETQ. Germline trimming cut 4 bases from V and 6 bases from J; bases unmatched to any gene: 14. The CDR3 loop spans 16 amino acids. The CDR3 nucleotides are TGCGCCAGCAGCGGGCTGGCGGGAGGGCCCTCGGGCGAGCAGTACTTC. The encoded protein is CASSGLAGGPSGEQYF.

The genes are TRBV6-1 and TRBJ1-1; weak D call: TRBD1 (5 bases). Germline V gene sequence: CDR1 MNHNS, CDR2 SASEGT. The CDR3 extends over 14 amino acids. V dropped 6 bases and J dropped 4 bases, with 15 bases sitting between them. The CDR3 DNA reads as TGTGCCAGCAGGGAGGGACCTCTCGGCACTGAAGCTTTCTTT. Its protein product is CASREGPLGTEAFF.

This sequence joins TRBV27 and TRBJ2-7, with TRBD2 matching 10 bases. The germline V gene encodes CDR1 MNHEY and CDR2 SMNVEV (reference sequence). V was pared by 7 bases and J by 3 bases, with 6 bases of the junction left unmatched. This CDR3 has 14 amino acids. The CDR3 loop is CASTKRGGIYEQYF. As DNA, the CDR3 is TGTGCCAGCACTAAGCGGGGGGGGATCTACGAGCAGTACTTC.

This clone has a single count. V and J are TRBV28 and TRBJ2-5, with D possibly being TRBD1 or TRBD2 (5 bases each). The closer fit of TRBJ2-7 to the DNA end suggests the J call may be wrong. Germline CDR1 and CDR2: MDHEN and SYDVKM. The CDR3 loop spans 15 amino acids. The CDR3 here is CASRTSGAANYEQYF. For the CDR3, the DNA is TGTGCCAGCCGTACTTCCGGGGCGGCCAATTACGAGCAGTACTTC.

V usage is TRBV10-2 and J usage is TRBJ1-2; D not resolved. The CDR3 spans 14 residues. Germline V lookup: CDR1 WSHSY, CDR2 SAAADI. V shed 3 bases and J shed 5 bases, with 13 bases lying between them. DNA of the CDR3: TGCGCCAGCAGTGATACGTCAGAGACTTATGGCTACACCTTC. Encoded protein: CASSDTSETYGYTF.

This clone was counted once. The chain joins TRBV21-1 to TRBJ2-2. TRBV21-1 is listed as a pseudogene. This CDR3 is 18 amino acids long. CDR3 nucleotides: TGTGCCAGCAGCAAAGATTCGTCTAGGACGGAGAACACCGGGGAGCTGTTTTTT. It translates to CASSKDSSRTENTGELFF.

The chain combines TRBV7-6 with TRBJ2-3; 7 bases line up with TRBD2. V dropped 5 bases and J dropped 0; count of bases not matched to a gene: 8. The CDR3 consists of 16 residues. Germline CDR1 and CDR2: SGHVS and FNYEAQ. This CDR3 reads CASSIWDYQSTDTQYF. Written as DNA, the CDR3 is TGTGCCAGCAGCATTTGGGACTACCAAAGCACAGATACGCAGTATTTT.

The gene calls are TRBV7-9 and TRBJ2-7; a weak D match, TRBD1 (6 bases). The CDR3 is made up of 15 amino acids. CDR1 SEHNR and CDR2 FQNEAQ come from the germline V gene (reference sequence). The V and J ends lost 1 base and 2 bases respectively, with 12 bases between them. The CDR3 bases are TGTGCCAGCAGCTTAGGGGTGGGGGCCACCTACGAGCAGTACTTC. It codes for CASSLGVGATYEQYF.

The gene calls are TRBV25-1 and TRBJ2-7; 7 bases agree with TRBD1. The trim removed 4 bases at V and 5 bases at J, leaving 8 bases unmatched. CDR3 length: 14 residues. Per germline, CDR1 MGHDK and CDR2 SYGVNS. The CDR3 region is CASSGGQGVHEQYF. The DNA for the CDR3 is TGTGCCAGCAGTGGGGGGCAGGGGGTCCACGAGCAGTACTTC.

The chain is built from TRBV5-1 and TRBJ2-3; TRBD2 agrees at 16 bases. Germline V CDR1 and CDR2: SGHRS, YFSETQ. V dropped 4 bases and J dropped 5; count of bases not matched to a gene: 7. The CDR3 covers 17 residues. The CDR3 DNA reads as TGCGCCAGCAGCCCGGGACTAGCGGGGGGGCCGGGAGATACGCAGTATTTT. It codes for CASSPGLAGGPGDTQYF.

The CDR3 loop is CASGLGTASRGDTQYF. The DNA for the CDR3 is TGTGCTAGTGGTTTGGGGACAGCGTCACGAGGAGATACGCAGTATTTT. The chain is built from TRBV12-5 and TRBJ2-3, with a possible D match to TRBD1 (6 bases). Germline V gene data show CDR1 as LGHNT and CDR2 as FRNRAP. CDR3 length: 16 amino acids. V dropped 1 base and J dropped 5 bases, with 16 bases sitting between them.

This chain links TRBV7-3 with TRBJ2-5, with unresolved D. Deletions cut 4 bases from V and 7 bases from J, with 13 bases between. The CDR3 sequence is 13 residues long. Germline-derived CDR1 and CDR2 are SGHTA and FQGTGA. DNA of the CDR3: TGTGCCAGCAGCTCCCGACAAGCCGGGACCCAGTACTTC. It specifies CASSSRQAGTQYF.

This chain links TRBV18 with TRBJ1-2; 10 nucleotides match TRBD1. After removal of 5 bases from V and 7 bases from J, the junction contained 7 bases not matched to a gene. This CDR3 has 14 amino acids. Per germline, CDR1 KGHSH and CDR2 LQKENI. The CDR3 DNA is TGTGCCAGCTCAATCTCGACAGGGGGCGGTGGCTACACCTTC. It encodes CASSISTGGGGYTF.

This chain links TRBV10-3 with TRBJ2-5, with 10 bases lining up with TRBD2. This CDR3 has 17 amino acids. V was pared by 1 base and J by 6 bases, with 11 bases of the junction left unmatched. The germline V gene has CDR1 ENHRY and CDR2 SYGVKD. CDR3 in DNA: TGTGCCATCAGTGAGTATACAGTAGCGGGGGGCACGAAGACCCAGTACTTC. Protein product: CAISEYTVAGGTKTQYF.

The V gene is TRBV4-3, the J gene TRBJ2-2; a possible D gene is TRBD1 (5 bases). The CDR3 runs to 15 residues. V lost 1 base, J lost 5 bases, and 11 bases lay in between. Germline lookup yields CDR1 LGHNA and CDR2 YSLEER. The CDR3 spells CASSQGGSGTGELFF. The DNA of the CDR3 is TGCGCCAGCAGCCAAGGGGGCTCGGGTACCGGGGAGCTGTTTTTT.